This TCR beta chain was found in a study of Graves' ophthalmopathy and Graves' hyperthyroidism. Study conclusions and caveats: Ophthalmopathy progression prediction by the model yielded a sensitivity of approximately 68% and a specificity of around 72%.

This CDR3 has 16 amino acids. V shed 2 bases and J shed 3 bases, with 14 bases lying between them. Germline CDR1 is SEHNR and CDR2 is FQNEAQ (reference sequence). Using RNA transcripts, the TCR beta CDR3 regions were amplified. HTBI-primed first-round RT-PCR preceded second-round multiplex PCR. One entry per CDR3 protein results from TCRdb running MiXCR on the multiplex PCR reads. The sample lists 650,000 to 800,000 distinct CDR3 sequences, about 41% occurring once. This clonotype was seen repeatedly, ten times or more. What it binds is not known. The origin of this receptor is an adult man with Graves' ophthalmopathy. J is TRBJ1-5 and V is TRBV7-9; D not resolved. The specimen was peripheral blood. CDR3 loop: CASSLYKGVDNQPQHF. The DNA of the CDR3 is TGTGCCAGCAGCTTATACAAGGGAGTTGACAATCAGCCCCAGCATTTT. Based on the CDR3 plus reference TRBV7-9 and TRBJ1-5, the full variable domain is DTGVSQNPRHKITKRGQNVTFRCDPISEHNRLYWYRQTLGQGPEFLTYFQNEAQLEKSRLLSDRFSAERPKGSFSTLEIQRTEQGDSAMYLCASSLYKGVDNQPQHFGDGTRLSIL.